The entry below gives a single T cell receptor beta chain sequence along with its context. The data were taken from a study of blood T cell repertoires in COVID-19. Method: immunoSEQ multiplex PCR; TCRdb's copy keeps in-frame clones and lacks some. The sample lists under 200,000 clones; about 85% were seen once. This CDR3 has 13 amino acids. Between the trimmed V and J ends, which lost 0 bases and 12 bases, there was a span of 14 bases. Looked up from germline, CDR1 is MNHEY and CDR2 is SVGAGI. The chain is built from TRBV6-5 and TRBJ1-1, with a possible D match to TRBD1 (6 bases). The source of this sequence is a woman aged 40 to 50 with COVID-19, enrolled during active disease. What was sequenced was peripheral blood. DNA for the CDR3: TGTGCCAGCAGTTACTCACTCGGACAGCCTACTTTCTTT. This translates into CASSYSLGQPTFF.